This TCR beta chain was captured in a study of pediatric ulcerative colitis. Rectal tissue came from one to two pinch biopsies taken at colonoscopy. Controls had normal endoscopy and no IBD diagnosis within a year. Each sample received Survey-level depth of up to 500,000 reads. TCRdb keeps only in-frame clones here, not all; method: immunoSEQ multiplex PCR. The sample lists approximately 13,000 clones, approximately 71% occurring once. This clone was picked up a small number of times. Its specificity is not known. This CDR3 is also generated by other DNA sequences in the sample. Between the trimmed V and J ends, which lost 1 base and 5 bases, there was a span of 5 bases. Germline V gene lookup returns CDR1 SEHNR and CDR2 FQNEAQ (reference sequence). This CDR3 comprises 12 residues. General study results and limits: Clonal expansions reduced rectal repertoire diversity in acute severe colitis. A couple of rectal clonotypes were found only in ulcerative colitis patients, all of them.

This clonotype was obtained from a boy aged 5-17 years who was a control in a study of pediatric ulcerative colitis. The chain has TRBV7-9 and TRBJ1-2; no reliable D call. Sequenced sample: gut tissue. The CDR3 reads CASSLEGYGYTF. Written as DNA, the CDR3 is TGTGCCAGCAGCTTAGAAGGATATGGCTACACCTTC.